The rows below give T cell receptor beta chains drawn from one sample of a study of blood T cell repertoires in COVID-19. Sequencing used immunoSEQ multiplex PCR; TCRdb keeps in-frame clones, though not all of them. The table has fewer than 250,000 clones, 87% seen once; the top ten hold 10% to 13%. The sample consisted of PBMCs or T cells enriched from blood (not recorded which). Receptor source: a man in his thirties or forties who had recovered from COVID-19. Both conserved end residues are part of each CDR3. D genes are given only for firm matches. Rows give clone size only sometimes, using once, few, many, or a class for an expanded clone.

size: once; length: 14; D: -; V: TRBV10-2; J: TRBJ2-7; CDR3: CASSTGLSSYEQYF; DNA: TGCGCCAGCTCAACGGGACTCAGCTCCTACGAGCAGTACTTC
size: -; length: 17; D: -; V: TRBV23-1; J: TRBJ1-2; CDR3: CASSRYPHRDKNYGYTF; DNA: TGCGCCAGCAGTCGATACCCACATCGGGACAAAAACTATGGCTACACCTTC
size: -; length: 16; D: -; V: TRBV7-2; J: TRBJ2-6; CDR3: CASSYAGSSGANVLTF; DNA: TGTGCCAGCAGCTATGCGGGTAGCTCTGGGGCCAACGTCCTGACTTTC
size: -; length: 15; D: TRBD2; V: TRBV14; J: TRBJ2-3; CDR3: CASSQVRGGTDTQYF; DNA: TGTGCCAGCAGCCAAGTTCGGGGGGGTACAGATACGCAGTATTTT
size: -; length: 17; D: -; V: TRBV2; J: TRBJ1-6; CDR3: CASIDREVSSYNSPLHF; DNA: TGTGCCAGCATCGATAGGGAGGTTAGCTCCTATAATTCACCCCTCCACTTT
size: -; length: 15; D: -; V: TRBV19; J: TRBJ1-1; CDR3: CASSIVGSMNTEAFF; DNA: TGTGCCAGTAGTATAGTGGGCAGCATGAACACTGAAGCTTTCTTT
size: few; length: 13; D: TRBD2; V: TRBV29-1; J: TRBJ2-7; CDR3: CSVGSGSSYEQYF; DNA: TGCAGCGTTGGGAGCGGGAGTAGCTACGAGCAGTACTTC
size: -; length: 15; D: -; V: TRBV9; J: TRBJ2-5; CDR3: CASSVAHRAGETQYF; DNA: TGTGCCAGCAGCGTAGCTCACAGGGCAGGAGAGACCCAGTACTTC
size: once; length: 13; D: -; V: TRBV3-1/TRBV3-2; J: TRBJ1-5; CDR3: CASSQDYGRPQHF; DNA: TGTGCCAGCAGCCAAGATTACGGTCGGCCCCAGCATTTT
size: -; length: 18; D: TRBD2; V: TRBV6-1; J: TRBJ2-3; CDR3: CASSETVGKRGFTDTQYF; DNA: TGTGCCAGCAGTGAAACCGTTGGGAAGCGGGGGTTCACAGATACGCAGTATTTT
size: -; length: 16; D: TRBD2; V: TRBV5-4; J: TRBJ2-3; CDR3: CASSLGLAGGADTQYF; DNA: TGTGCCAGCAGCTTGGGACTAGCGGGAGGAGCAGATACGCAGTATTTT
size: -; length: 17; D: -; V: TRBV21-1; J: TRBJ1-1; CDR3: CASSKVGGQNLNTEAFF; DNA: TGTGCCAGCAGCAAAGTGGGGGGACAGAACTTGAACACTGAAGCTTTCTTT
size: -; length: 14; D: -; V: TRBV30; J: TRBJ1-6; CDR3: CAWSWQAYNSPLHF; DNA: TGTGCCTGGAGTTGGCAGGCGTATAATTCACCCCTCCACTTT
size: -; length: 16; D: -; V: TRBV9; J: TRBJ2-2; CDR3: CASSVGPGENTGELFF; DNA: TGTGCCAGCAGCGTAGGGCCCGGGGAGAACACCGGGGAGCTGTTTTTT
size: -; length: 16; D: TRBD1; V: TRBV18; J: TRBJ1-4; CDR3: CASSPGDPQGGEKLFF; DNA: TGTGCCAGCTCACCCGGGGACCCCCAGGGGGGTGAAAAACTGTTTTTT
size: -; length: 16; D: -; V: TRBV6-1; J: TRBJ2-7; CDR3: CASSEEEGSPSYEQYF; DNA: TGTGCCAGCAGTGAAGAGGAGGGGAGTCCTTCCTACGAGCAGTACTTC
size: once; length: 14; D: TRBD2; V: TRBV7-9; J: TRBJ2-1; CDR3: CASSSPRLAGEQFF; DNA: TGTGCCAGCAGCTCCCCCCGACTAGCGGGTGAGCAGTTCTTC
size: -; length: 11; D: TRBD2; V: TRBV12-3/TRBV12-4; J: TRBJ2-7; CDR3: CASGGGYEQYF; DNA: TGTGCCAGCGGGGGGGGCTACGAGCAGTACTTC
size: -; length: 21; D: TRBD1; V: TRBV4-2; J: TRBJ1-2; CDR3: CASSHLGNWDRGLSDNYGYTF; DNA: TGTGCCAGCAGCCATTTAGGGAACTGGGACAGGGGGTTATCCGATAACTATGGCTACACCTTC
size: -; length: 14; D: -; V: TRBV28; J: TRBJ1-5; CDR3: CASMRGSRYQPQHF; DNA: TGTGCCAGCATGCGGGGAAGTCGTTATCAGCCCCAGCATTTT
size: -; length: 11; D: -; V: TRBV18; J: TRBJ2-7; CDR3: CASSLNYEQYF; DNA: TGTGCCAGCTCACTCAACTACGAGCAGTACTTC
size: -; length: 14; D: -; V: TRBV5-1; J: TRBJ2-7; CDR3: CASSFGGGGYEQYF; DNA: TGCGCCAGCAGCTTTGGTGGGGGCGGCTACGAGCAGTACTTC
size: -; length: 14; D: -; V: TRBV6-5; J: TRBJ2-3; CDR3: CASSTSAGADTQYF; DNA: -
size: -; length: 16; D: -; V: TRBV5-1; J: TRBJ2-7; CDR3: CASNEIQGSTPHEQYF; DNA: TGCGCCAGCAACGAAATACAGGGCTCTACCCCCCACGAGCAGTACTTC
size: -; length: 15; D: TRBD1; V: TRBV19; J: TRBJ2-3; CDR3: CASRRQGANLDTQYF; DNA: TGTGCCAGCAGACGACAGGGGGCTAACCTCGATACGCAGTATTTT
size: -; length: 14; D: -; V: TRBV9; J: TRBJ1-3; CDR3: CASSGRVAGNTIYF; DNA: TGTGCCAGCAGCGGTCGGGTCGCTGGAAACACCATATATTTT
size: -; length: 11; D: -; V: TRBV24-1; J: TRBJ2-3; CDR3: CATSSTDTQYF; DNA: TGTGCCACCAGCAGTACAGATACGCAGTATTTT
size: -; length: 16; D: TRBD2; V: TRBV10-3; J: TRBJ2-7; CDR3: CAISDQRGLAVYEQYF; DNA: TGTGCCATCAGTGACCAAAGGGGACTAGCTGTCTACGAGCAGTACTTC
size: -; length: 14; D: TRBD2; V: TRBV6-5; J: TRBJ2-2; CDR3: CATVAGGLGGELFF; DNA: TGTGCCACCGTGGCGGGGGGGCTTGGCGGGGAGCTGTTTTTT
size: -; length: 17; D: -; V: TRBV5-4; J: TRBJ2-5; CDR3: CASSLGPKLGEAETQYF; DNA: TGTGCCAGCAGCTTGGGACCCAAACTAGGGGAGGCAGAGACCCAGTACTTC
size: once; length: 13; D: -; V: TRBV19; J: TRBJ1-1; CDR3: CASTRAMNTEAFF; DNA: TGTGCCAGTACTCGAGCCATGAACACTGAAGCTTTCTTT
size: -; length: 13; D: -; V: TRBV7-2; J: TRBJ1-2; CDR3: CASSGWGGYGYTF; DNA: TGTGCCAGCAGCGGGTGGGGCGGCTATGGCTACACCTTC
size: -; length: 14; D: -; V: TRBV13; J: TRBJ2-3; CDR3: CASSLAEYLDTQYF; DNA: TGTGCCAGCAGCTTAGCGGAGTACCTGGATACGCAGTATTTT
size: -; length: 15; D: TRBD1; V: TRBV24-1; J: TRBJ1-2; CDR3: CATSDSGTGAYGYTF; DNA: TGTGCCACCAGTGATTCCGGGACAGGGGCCTATGGCTACACCTTC
size: -; length: 12; D: TRBD2; V: TRBV12-3/TRBV12-4; J: TRBJ2-7; CDR3: CASGLAGGEQYF; DNA: TGTGCCAGCGGTCTGGCGGGAGGAGAGCAGTACTTC
size: once; length: 16; D: TRBD2; V: TRBV2; J: TRBJ2-1; CDR3: CASRGQWGLAGGEQFF; DNA: TGTGCCAGCCGGGGACAGTGGGGACTAGCGGGAGGAGAGCAGTTCTTC
size: -; length: 16; D: -; V: TRBV5-4; J: TRBJ1-1; CDR3: CASSLEQGRGNTEAFF; DNA: TGTGCCAGCAGCTTGGAGCAGGGGCGAGGGAACACTGAAGCTTTCTTT
size: -; length: 18; D: TRBD2; V: TRBV7-6; J: TRBJ2-3; CDR3: CASSRGLAGGSTADTQYF; DNA: TGTGCCAGCAGCCGCGGACTAGCGGGGGGTAGCACGGCGGATACGCAGTATTTT
size: -; length: 15; D: TRBD2; V: TRBV4-3; J: TRBJ2-5; CDR3: CASSQETSGEETQYF; DNA: TGCGCCAGCAGCCAAGAGACTAGCGGGGAAGAGACCCAGTACTTC
size: -; length: 19; D: TRBD2; V: TRBV11-2; J: TRBJ2-3; CDR3: CASSPLGTRDGYWAGGQYF; DNA: TGTGCCAGCAGCCCATTGGGGACACGGGACGGGTATTGGGCGGGGGGGCAGTATTTT
size: -; length: 11; D: -; V: TRBV20-1; J: TRBJ2-1; CDR3: CSASDGDEQFF; DNA: TGCAGTGCTAGTGACGGGGATGAGCAGTTCTTC
size: -; length: 17; D: TRBD2; V: TRBV18; J: TRBJ2-1; CDR3: CASSPPSGTSGSNEQFF; DNA: TGTGCCAGCTCACCACCCTCAGGTACTAGCGGGAGCAATGAGCAGTTCTTC
size: -; length: 18; D: TRBD2; V: TRBV7-9; J: TRBJ2-1; CDR3: CASMGILAGGPPRNEQFF; DNA: TGTGCCAGCATGGGGATCCTAGCGGGGGGGCCCCCCCGGAATGAGCAGTTCTTC
size: -; length: 14; D: TRBD2; V: TRBV5-3; J: TRBJ2-1; CDR3: CARSLAGGYNEQFF; DNA: TGTGCCAGAAGCCTAGCGGGGGGCTACAATGAGCAGTTCTTC
size: -; length: 12; D: TRBD1; V: TRBV28; J: TRBJ1-2; CDR3: CASSLTGGGYTF; DNA: TGTGCCAGCAGCCTGACAGGGGGCGGCTACACCTTC
size: -; length: 15; D: TRBD1; V: TRBV28; J: TRBJ1-1; CDR3: CASSSSGRGYTEAFF; DNA: TGTGCCAGCAGTTCCTCCGGCAGGGGGTACACTGAAGCTTTCTTT
size: -; length: 14; D: TRBD1; V: TRBV30; J: TRBJ2-5; CDR3: CAWRGAGGVETQYF; DNA: TGTGCCTGGAGGGGGGCAGGGGGAGTGGAGACCCAGTACTTC
size: once; length: 14; D: TRBD1; V: TRBV30; J: TRBJ1-4; CDR3: CAWSRGSGGEKLFF; DNA: TGTGCCTGGAGTAGGGGGTCAGGGGGAGAAAAACTGTTTTTT
size: -; length: 16; D: TRBD2; V: TRBV6-4; J: TRBJ2-1; CDR3: CASSDSGGIALNEQFF; DNA: TGTGCCAGCAGTGACTCGGGGGGGATAGCATTGAATGAGCAGTTCTTC
size: -; length: 16; D: -; V: TRBV1; J: TRBJ1-2; CDR3: CTSSQSPGGRGNGYTF; DNA: TGCACCAGCAGCCAAAGTCCCGGGGGGAGGGGAAATGGCTACACCTTC
size: -; length: 17; D: -; V: TRBV30; J: TRBJ2-5; CDR3: CAWRFAGARRVGETQYF; DNA: TGTGCCTGGAGGTTTGCTGGGGCGCGTCGGGTTGGAGAGACCCAGTACTTC
size: -; length: 16; D: -; V: TRBV24-1; J: TRBJ1-3; CDR3: CATSDAGHGSGNTIYF; DNA: TGTGCCACCAGTGACGCGGGCCATGGCTCTGGAAACACCATATATTTT
size: -; length: 16; D: TRBD2; V: TRBV7-2; J: TRBJ2-1; CDR3: CASRPSRAGGLGEQFF; DNA: TGTGCCAGCAGACCATCAAGAGCGGGGGGGCTGGGTGAGCAGTTCTTC
size: -; length: 18; D: -; V: TRBV7-9; J: TRBJ1-6; CDR3: CASSLASGRGSYNSPLHF; DNA: TGTGCCAGCAGCTTAGCAAGTGGGAGGGGCTCCTATAATTCACCCCTCCACTTT
size: -; length: 16; D: -; V: TRBV18; J: TRBJ1-5; CDR3: CASSSAGYRSGQPQHF; DNA: TGTGCCAGCTCATCCGCGGGATATCGGTCGGGTCAGCCCCAGCATTTT
size: -; length: 14; D: -; V: TRBV4-1; J: TRBJ1-1; CDR3: CASSHSQGSTEAFF; DNA: TGCGCCAGCAGCCATTCACAGGGATCCACTGAAGCTTTCTTT
size: -; length: 15; D: TRBD1; V: TRBV5-4; J: TRBJ2-7; CDR3: CASRTTGGPPYEQYF; DNA: TGTGCCAGCAGAACCACAGGGGGACCCCCCTACGAGCAGTACTTC